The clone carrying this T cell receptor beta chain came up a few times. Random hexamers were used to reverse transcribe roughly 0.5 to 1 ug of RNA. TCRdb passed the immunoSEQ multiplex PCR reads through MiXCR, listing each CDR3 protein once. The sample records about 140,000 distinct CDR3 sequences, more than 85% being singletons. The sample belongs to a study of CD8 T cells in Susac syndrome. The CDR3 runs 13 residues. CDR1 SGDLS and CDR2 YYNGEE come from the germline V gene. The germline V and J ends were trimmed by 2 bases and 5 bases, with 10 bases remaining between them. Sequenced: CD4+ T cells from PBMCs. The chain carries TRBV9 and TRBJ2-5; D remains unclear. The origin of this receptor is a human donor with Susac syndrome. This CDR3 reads CASSVRGCETQYF. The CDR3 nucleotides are TGTGCCAGCAGCGTTAGAGGTTGTGAGACCCAGTACTTC.